Following are 7 T cell receptor beta chains from one sample sequenced in a study of cytomegalovirus exposure and HLA in healthy donors. Researchers ran the PCR with 60 Vbeta and 13 Jbeta primers. Sequencing used immunoSEQ multiplex PCR; TCRdb keeps in-frame clones, though not all of them. The sample has around 130,000 clones, around 84% seen once. The source material was PBMCs. The receptor source for this set is a man between 45 and 60 years old in good health and CMV-seronegative.

V and J are TRBV13 and TRBJ1-1; D is uncertain. With 0 bases removed from V and 6 bases from J, the gap between germline ends came to 11 bases. This CDR3 region has 14 residues. CDR1 and CDR2 from the germline V gene are PRHDT and FYEKMQ (reference sequence). The chain's CDR3 is CASSLGGSGSEAFF. The CDR3 DNA is TGTGCCAGCAGCTTAGGCGGGTCGGGGTCTGAAGCTTTCTTT.

The rearrangement joins TRBV5-4 to TRBJ2-7; D is possibly TRBD2 (6 bases). The CDR3 spans 17 residues. Looked up from germline, CDR1 is SGHNT and CDR2 is YYREEE (reference sequence). The V gene lost 2 bases and the J gene lost 7 bases, with 25 bases spanning the gap. DNA of the CDR3: TGTGCCAGCAGCTTCCTCCGGGGCGGCAAGACGGAGGGGGAGCAGTACTTC. This gives the protein CASSFLRGGKTEGEQYF.

A few counts support this clone. The V and J genes are TRBV6-5 and TRBJ2-1, with D possibly matching TRBD1 (6 bases). The germline V gene has CDR1 MNHEY and CDR2 SVGAGI. This CDR3 spans 13 amino acids. Trimming took off 5 bases at V and 3 bases at J, with 8 bases between the two ends. The CDR3 DNA sequence: TGTGCCAGCAGTAAGGACAGCTACAATGAGCAGTTCTTC. This encodes CASSKDSYNEQFF.

The V and J genes are TRBV30 and TRBJ2-2; D not resolved. The CDR3 extends over 13 amino acids. V gave up 3 bases and J gave up 2 bases, with 7 bases separating them. Germline V CDR1 and CDR2: GTSNPN, SVGIG (reference sequence). The CDR3 nucleotides read TGTGCCTGGAGCAGGTTTAACACCGGGGAGCTGTTTTTT. It translates to CAWSRFNTGELFF. Complete variable domain (other parts from reference TRBV30 and TRBJ2-2): SQTIHQWPATLVQPVGSPLSLECTVEGTSNPNLYWYRQAAGRGLQLLFYSVGIGQISSEVPQNLSASRPQDRQFILSSKKLLLSDSGFYLCAWSRFNTGELFFGEGSRLTVL.

The chain employs TRBV14 and TRBJ1-5; unclear D gene. The germline V gene has CDR1 SGHDN and CDR2 FVKESK. V shed 1 base and J shed 4 bases, with 8 bases lying between them. CDR3 length equals 14 residues. The CDR3: CASSQATQNQPQHF. The CDR3 region has the DNA TGTGCCAGCAGCCAAGCTACCCAAAATCAGCCCCAGCATTTT.

The V gene is TRBV7-9, the J gene TRBJ2-5, with 11 bases aligning to TRBD2. There are 16 residues in the CDR3. The germline gives CDR1 SEHNR, CDR2 FQNEAQ (reference sequence). With 5 bases clipped from V and 2 bases from J, the junction kept 7 bases outside the gene matches. The CDR3 loop is CASSTSSGGSQETQYF. In nucleotides, the CDR3 is TGTGCCAGCAGCACCTCTAGCGGGGGGTCTCAAGAGACCCAGTACTTC.

This clone was counted a single time. The junction differs from germline at one of its ends, possibly a read error. The same CDR3 arises from other DNA sequences in this sample as well. This chain joins TRBV15 and TRBJ1-6; TRBD1 is a possible D gene (5 bases). Germline V CDR1 and CDR2: LNHNV, YYDKDF (reference sequence). The CDR3 length is 16 residues. CDR3 protein: CATSRDGGLNNSPLHF. CDR3 in DNA: TGTGCCACCAGCAGAGATGGGGGACTCAATAATTCCCCCCTCCACTTT. The variable domain in full, completed from reference TRBV15 and TRBJ1-6, reads DAMVIQNPRYQVTQFGKPVTLSCSQTLNHNVMYWYQQKSSQAPKLLFHYYDKDFNNEADTPDNFQSRRPNTSFCFLDIRSPGLGDTAMYLCATSRDGGLNNSPLHFGNGTRLTVT.